This entry concerns a single TCR beta chain. These data originate in a study of blood T cell repertoires in COVID-19. The CDR3 totals 17 residues. Germline trimming cut 0 bases from V and 4 bases from J; bases unmatched to any gene: 8. Germline V gives CDR1 LGHNA, CDR2 YSLEER. How the authors handled the data: Nucleated cell counts were estimated from reference gene primer amplification. Libraries were prepared by immunoSEQ multiplex PCR; TCRdb keeps only in-frame clonotypes and omits some of them. D and trimming were read from the DNA, whereas the V and J calls and clone size are those reported in that table. The data contain about 210,000 clones, 80% to 85% of them singletons.

Sample: peripheral blood. This chain uses TRBV4-3 with TRBJ1-2; 10 bases match TRBD1. The origin of this receptor is a woman between 65 and 79 years old with COVID-19, enrolled during active disease. Here the CDR3 reads CASSQDSGGTGAYGYTF. The CDR3 DNA is TGCGCCAGCAGCCAAGATTCGGGGGGGACAGGGGCCTATGGCTACACCTTC.